The clone carrying this TCR beta chain was observed once. Its antigen is as yet unknown. The data were taken from a study of post-analysis software for immune sequencing data. General study points: Controls showed lower frequencies than patients for roughly 5 TRBV segments, and TRBV5-6, TRBV5-1 and TRBV20-1 were among these.

Libraries were made from TCR beta cDNA, and they carried unique molecular identifiers. TCRdb processed the PCR reads anew with MiXCR; each CDR3 protein has one entry. Of some 890,000 distinct CDR3 sequences listed, roughly 58% are singletons. The V end was cut by 7 bases, the J end by 4 bases, with 16 bases between. The germline CDR1 and CDR2 sequences are LNHDA and SQIVND (reference sequence). CDR3 length: 14 residues. The source of this sequence is a girl aged 5-17 years with multiple sclerosis. The chain carries TRBV19 and TRBJ2-5; the D gene is possibly TRBD2 (7 bases). Sequencing was performed on blood. CDR3 coding DNA: TGTGCCAGTAAGGGGGGGAGGGGCGGAGAGACCCAGTACTTC. Translated, it gives CASKGGRGGETQYF. Full variable domain (missing parts from reference TRBV19 and TRBJ2-5): DGGITQSPKYLFRKEGQNVTLSCEQNLNHDAMYWYRQDPGQGLRLIYYSQIVNDFQKGDIAEGYSVSREKKESFPLTVTSAQKNPTAFYLCASKGGRGGETQYFGPGTRLLVL.